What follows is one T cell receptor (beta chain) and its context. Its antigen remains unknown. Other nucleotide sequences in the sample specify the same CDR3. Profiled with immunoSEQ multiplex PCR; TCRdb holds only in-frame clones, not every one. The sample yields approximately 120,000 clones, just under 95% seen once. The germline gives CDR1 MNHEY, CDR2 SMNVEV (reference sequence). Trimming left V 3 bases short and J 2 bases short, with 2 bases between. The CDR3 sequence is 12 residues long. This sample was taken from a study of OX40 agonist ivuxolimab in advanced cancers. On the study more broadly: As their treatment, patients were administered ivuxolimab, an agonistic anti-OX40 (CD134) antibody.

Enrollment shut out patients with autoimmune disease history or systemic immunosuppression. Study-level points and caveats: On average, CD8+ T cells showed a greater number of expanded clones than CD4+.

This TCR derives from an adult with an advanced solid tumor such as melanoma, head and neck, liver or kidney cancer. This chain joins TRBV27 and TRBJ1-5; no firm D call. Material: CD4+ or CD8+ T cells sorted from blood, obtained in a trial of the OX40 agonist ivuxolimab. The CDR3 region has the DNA TGTGCCAGCAGTTTTGGCAATCAGCCCCAGCATTTT. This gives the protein CASSFGNQPQHF.